The 31 T cell receptor beta chains below were found in one sample sequenced in a study of cytomegalovirus exposure and HLA in healthy donors. Assay used: immunoSEQ multiplex PCR; TCRdb lists only in-frame clones, some missing. The sample carries about 130,000 clones, about 94% recorded once. Sequencing was done on a sample of PBMCs. All receptors derive from a woman under 30 in good health and CMV-seronegative.

The chain links TRBV7-6 to TRBJ2-7; 9 positions agree with TRBD1. CDR3 length: 17 amino acids. CDR1 and CDR2 (germline): SGHVS, FNYEAQ. V gave up 5 bases and J gave up 3 bases; unmatched junction bases: 14. The CDR3 DNA sequence: TGTGCCAGCAGCCCGACGGACAGGGGCCTTCTAAACTACGAGCAGTACTTC. Residues: CASSPTDRGLLNYEQYF. The whole variable domain, filled in from reference TRBV7-6 and TRBJ2-7, reads GAGVSQSPRYKVTKRGQDVALRCDPISGHVSLYWYRQALGQGPEFLTYFNYEAQQDKSGLPNDRFSAERPEGSISTLTIQRTEQRDSAMYRCASSPTDRGLLNYEQYFGPGTRLTVT.

This rearrangement joins TRBV5-1 to TRBJ2-3, with a tentative D call TRBD1 (5 bases). The CDR3 contains 14 residues. CDR1 is SGHRS and CDR2 is YFSETQ in the germline V gene. Trimming took 0 bases from V and 4 from J, leaving 9 bases between them. Here the CDR3 reads CASSLAGFADTQYF. DNA for the CDR3: TGCGCCAGCAGCTTGGCAGGGTTTGCAGATACGCAGTATTTT.

Only one count was recorded for this clone. This sequence joins TRBV30 and TRBJ1-1, with no clear D. Germline V CDR1 and CDR2: GTSNPN, SVGIG (reference sequence). The CDR3 spans 14 residues. With 0 bases removed from V and 1 base from J, the gap between germline ends came to 9 bases. CDR3 region: CAWSVPGTNTEAFF. In DNA form, the CDR3 reads TGTGCCTGGAGTGTACCGGGAACGAACACTGAAGCTTTCTTT.

The V call is TRBV9, the J call TRBJ2-5; unclear D gene. Germline CDR1 SGDLS, CDR2 YYNGEE. V lost 0 bases to trimming and J lost 4 bases, with 10 bases between them. This CDR3 is built from 14 residues. CDR3 region: CASSVAATGETQYF. CDR3 sequence (DNA): TGTGCCAGCAGCGTAGCGGCGACGGGAGAGACCCAGTACTTC.

The chain employs TRBV30 and TRBJ2-1; D is unresolved. Trimming pared 1 base from V and 8 bases from J, leaving 6 bases between. The CDR3 extends over 11 amino acids. Germline lookup yields CDR1 GTSNPN and CDR2 SVGIG (reference sequence). DNA of the CDR3: TGTGCCTGGAGTGCTTTCGATGAGCAGTTCTTC. Its protein product is CAWSAFDEQFF.

The rearrangement links TRBV28 to TRBJ1-1, with TRBD1 as a possible D gene (5 bases). Between the trimmed V and J ends, which lost 6 bases and 3 bases, there was a span of 17 bases. Germline CDR1 MDHEN, CDR2 SYDVKM. There are 15 residues in the CDR3. CDR3 coding DNA: TGTGCCAGCAGCCGAGTGGGGGGGGTAGACACTGAAGCTTTCTTT. This encodes CASSRVGGVDTEAFF.

The J gene is TRBJ2-2, the V gene TRBV7-6; a weak D match, TRBD1 (6 bases). Germline CDR1 reads SGHVS; CDR2 reads FNYEAQ. With 6 bases removed from V and 11 bases from J, the gap between germline ends came to 16 bases. CDR3 length: 13 amino acids. In nucleotides, the CDR3 is TGTGCCAGCAGTTTCGACAGGTCAAGCGAGCTGTTTTTT. Translated, it gives CASSFDRSSELFF.

The chain is built from TRBV27 and TRBJ2-7; the D gene is possibly TRBD2 (5 bases). Germline values: CDR1 MNHEY, CDR2 SMNVEV (reference sequence). The CDR3 sequence is 14 residues long. Trimming removed 6 bases at V and 5 bases at J, with 17 bases between. The CDR3 DNA reads as TGTGCCAGCAGACCCCTCGGGGTGAAGGACGAGCAGTACTTC. Translating gives CASRPLGVKDEQYF.

The V gene is TRBV2, the J gene TRBJ2-2, with D possibly matching TRBD1 (5 bases). The CDR3 length is 12 residues. Between the trimmed V and J ends, which lost 11 bases and 3 bases, there was a span of 10 bases. Germline V CDR1 and CDR2: SNHLY, FYNNEI. Written as DNA, the CDR3 is TGTGCCGCAGGGCCCCACACCGGGGAGCTGTTTTTT. Residues: CAAGPHTGELFF. The whole variable domain, remainder taken from reference TRBV2 and TRBJ2-2, is EPEVTQTPSHQVTQMGQEVILRCVPISNHLYFYWYRQILGQKVEFLVSFYNNEISEKSEIFDDQFSVERPDGSNFTLKIRSTKLEDSAMYFCAAGPHTGELFFGEGSRLTVL.

The rearrangement links TRBV5-8 to TRBJ2-7, with D perhaps matching TRBD2 (5 bases). CDR1 is SGHTS, CDR2 YDEGEE, per germline. The CDR3 sequence is 13 residues long. Trimming removed 4 bases at V and 7 bases at J, with 15 bases between. CDR3 in amino acids: CASSGGGGGEQYF. As DNA, the CDR3 is TGTGCCAGCAGCGGAGGCGGAGGCGGGGAGCAGTACTTC.

In this sample, this clone turned up a few times. This chain uses TRBV30 with TRBJ1-2; D remains ambiguous. CDR1 and CDR2 from the germline V gene are GTSNPN and SVGIG (reference sequence). The CDR3 spans 14 residues. The germline V and J ends were trimmed by 1 base and 1 base, with 10 bases remaining between them. CDR3 in amino acids: CAWSGQDNNYGYTF. The CDR3, as DNA: TGTGCCTGGAGTGGTCAAGACAATAACTATGGCTACACCTTC.

The chain recombines TRBV27 with TRBJ2-7; 9 bases align to TRBD1. The CDR3 covers 14 residues. Germline V gene lookup returns CDR1 MNHEY and CDR2 SMNVEV (reference sequence). V dropped 6 bases and J dropped 4; count of bases not matched to a gene: 7. CDR3 protein: CASSPTGGGYEQYF. The CDR3 DNA follows: TGTGCCAGCAGCCCTACAGGGGGCGGATACGAGCAGTACTTC.

V and J are TRBV6-1 and TRBJ2-2; D is uncertain. Trimming cost V 11 bases and J 4 bases, with 17 bases left between them. The CDR3 contains 14 residues. Germline CDR1 reads MNHNS; CDR2 reads SASEGT. The CDR3 spells CAYGEVILTGELFF. The CDR3 nucleotides read TGTGCCTACGGCGAGGTCATCCTCACCGGGGAGCTGTTTTTT.

The V gene is TRBV4-2, the J gene TRBJ1-4, with 9 positions matching TRBD1. Germline assignment: CDR1 LGHNA and CDR2 YNFKEQ. V was clipped by 0 bases and J by 7 bases; unmatched bases: 12. The CDR3 length is 18 residues. The CDR3 DNA is TGTGCCAGCAGCCAAGAAGGACAGGGGTATTCGGTAGGTGAAAAACTGTTTTTT. This translates into CASSQEGQGYSVGEKLFF.

V gene TRBV4-1 combines with J gene TRBJ2-1, with unresolved D. V lost 0 bases and J lost 10, with 13 bases in between. Germline V gives CDR1 MGHRA, CDR2 YSYEKL. This CDR3 contains 14 residues. The CDR3 DNA sequence: TGCGCCAGCAGCCAAGATCCGGGTGAAGTAGAGCAGTTCTTC. Translating gives CASSQDPGEVEQFF.

V usage is TRBV19 and J usage is TRBJ2-7; TRBD2 aligns across 7 bases. Germline CDR1 LNHDA, CDR2 SQIVND (reference sequence). The CDR3 runs to 13 residues. The junction had 2 bases not matched to a gene; V was cut back by 4 bases and J by 2 bases. CDR3 nucleotide sequence: TGTGCCAGTAGTACTAGCGGAGCCTACGAGCAGTACTTC. It specifies CASSTSGAYEQYF.

V usage is TRBV11-2 and J usage is TRBJ1-6; D is undetermined. The CDR3 loop spans 17 amino acids. Germline loops: CDR1 SGHAT, CDR2 FQNNGV. The V end lost 3 bases, the J end lost 0 bases, and 12 bases lay between the germline ends. In DNA, the CDR3 is TGTGCCAGCAGCTTTCTACGAAGGAGCTCCTATAATTCACCCCTCCACTTT. This gives the protein CASSFLRRSSYNSPLHF.

The rearrangement links TRBV10-3 to TRBJ2-6; TRBD1 matches 7 bases. The CDR3 contains 16 residues. Germline trimming cut 8 bases from V and 4 bases from J; bases unmatched to any gene: 11. The germline CDR1 and CDR2 sequences are ENHRY and SYGVKD. This CDR3 reads CAIDTGETAGANVLTF. DNA for the CDR3: TGTGCCATCGATACAGGGGAAACGGCCGGGGCCAACGTCCTGACTTTC.

This clone was recorded a few times. This chain's CDR3 is CASSLFGNEQFF. For the CDR3, the DNA is TGTGCCAGCAGCTTATTCGGGAATGAGCAGTTCTTC. This chain connects TRBV11-2 to TRBJ2-1; no clear D. Trimming pared 2 bases from V and 7 bases from J, leaving 6 bases between. Per germline, CDR1 SGHAT and CDR2 FQNNGV. This CDR3 has 12 amino acids.

The V gene is TRBV5-6, the J gene TRBJ1-2; D might be TRBD1 (5 bases). The V and J ends lost 1 base and 1 base respectively, with 14 bases between them. Germline lookup yields CDR1 SGHDT and CDR2 YYEEEE. The CDR3 runs to 16 residues. The DNA for the CDR3 is TGTGCCAGCAGCTTGATAATCACACAGGATAACTATGGCTACACCTTC. Its translation: CASSLIITQDNYGYTF.

The chain employs TRBV9 and TRBJ1-2; 7 nucleotides match TRBD1. The CDR3 runs to 17 residues. Germline V gives CDR1 SGDLS, CDR2 YYNGEE. Trimming removed 3 bases from V and 6 bases from J; junction bases left unmatched: 17. In DNA form, the CDR3 reads TGTGCCAGCAGCGCTACCGAACGGGGACAGTCCACGGATGGCTACACCTTC. Protein product: CASSATERGQSTDGYTF.

The chain joins TRBV19 to TRBJ1-6; a possible D gene is TRBD1 (5 bases). The V gene lost 2 bases and the J gene lost 7 bases, with 9 bases spanning the gap. The length of the CDR3 is 14 residues. Germline CDR1 and CDR2: LNHDA and SQIVND (reference sequence). The DNA of the CDR3 is TGTGCCAGTAGTATAATGGAGGGGAATTCACCCCTCCACTTT. Translation: CASSIMEGNSPLHF.

The chain uses TRBV6-1 and TRBJ1-3; 8 positions agree with TRBD1. J was trimmed by 6 bases and V by 3 bases; bases with no gene match: 4. CDR1 is MNHNS and CDR2 is SASEGT in the germline V gene. This CDR3 contains 14 residues. In DNA form, the CDR3 reads TGTGCCAGCAGTGAGGGACAGGTGACAAACACCATATATTTT. It translates to CASSEGQVTNTIYF.

V and J are TRBV10-3 and TRBJ1-1; D call uncertain. CDR3 length: 12 residues. Germline-derived CDR1 and CDR2 are ENHRY and SYGVKD. V dropped 6 bases and J dropped 7 bases, with 12 bases sitting between them. The CDR3 sequence is CAIRGYGDEAFF. Here the CDR3 DNA reads TGTGCCATCAGAGGTTACGGAGATGAAGCTTTCTTT.

This CDR3 is CASSLEGGDQPQHF. CDR3 DNA sequence: TGCGCCAGCAGCTTGGAAGGCGGAGATCAGCCCCAGCATTTT. The gene calls are TRBV5-1 and TRBJ1-5, with unresolved D. The CDR3 is 14 amino acids. Germline V gene lookup returns CDR1 SGHRS and CDR2 YFSETQ. The ends were cut back, 0 bases at V and 5 bases at J, with 9 bases in the middle. Supplemented by reference TRBV5-1 and TRBJ1-5, the full variable domain reads KAGVTQTPRYLIKTRGQQVTLSCSPISGHRSVSWYQQTPGQGLQFLFEYFSETQRNKGNFPGRFSGRQFSNSRSEMNVSTLELGDSALYLCASSLEGGDQPQHFGDGTRLSIL.

Details on this clone: The same CDR3 is also encoded by other DNA sequences in this sample. The rearrangement joins TRBV5-1 to TRBJ2-3, with TRBD2 identical over 10 bases. Unmatched junction bases numbered 1, after V lost 0 bases and J lost 0 bases. This CDR3 comprises 16 residues. The germline gives CDR1 SGHRS, CDR2 YFSETQ. The CDR3 DNA is TGCGCCAGCAGCTTGGGACTAGCGGGCAGCACAGATACGCAGTATTTT. Translating it yields CASSLGLAGSTDTQYF. Full variable domain (rest looked up from reference TRBV5-1 and TRBJ2-3): KAGVTQTPRYLIKTRGQQVTLSCSPISGHRSVSWYQQTPGQGLQFLFEYFSETQRNKGNFPGRFSGRQFSNSRSEMNVSTLELGDSALYLCASSLGLAGSTDTQYFGPGTRLTVL.

The chain carries TRBV7-9 and TRBJ2-3, with D possibly TRBD2 on 6 matching bases. This CDR3 is 14 amino acids long. The V end was cut by 3 bases, the J end by 2 bases, with 9 bases between. Per the germline V gene, CDR1 is SEHNR and CDR2 is FQNEAQ (reference sequence). CDR3 in amino acids: CASSLGLATDTQYF. DNA of the CDR3: TGTGCCAGCAGCTTGGGACTGGCCACAGATACGCAGTATTTT.

This clone showed up just once. The V call is TRBV28, the J call TRBJ1-5; the match to TRBD1 covers 10 bases. The CDR3 has 21 residues. The V segment lost 6 bases and the J segment 5 bases; nucleotides outside the gene matches: 25. CDR1 is MDHEN and CDR2 is SYDVKM in the germline V gene. CDR3 bases: TGTGCCAGCAGAAATTCCGCGTCCTCATATCGGGACAGGGGCTTTTATCAGCCCCAGCATTTT. Its translation: CASRNSASSYRDRGFYQPQHF.

CDR3 protein: CASSPEAAGAGEQFF. In nucleotides, the CDR3 is TGTGCCAGCAGTCCCGAAGCCGCTGGGGCAGGTGAGCAGTTCTTC. V usage is TRBV27 and J usage is TRBJ2-1; tentative D call: TRBD1 (5 bases). Deletions cut 5 bases from V and 9 bases from J, with 20 bases between. Germline-derived CDR1 and CDR2 are MNHEY and SMNVEV (reference sequence). The CDR3 covers 15 residues.

The chain is built from TRBV4-1 and TRBJ2-1; D is unresolved. This CDR3 is built from 15 residues. Germline loops: CDR1 MGHRA, CDR2 YSYEKL. Trimming stripped 2 bases from V and 5 bases from J, with 13 bases between. This chain's CDR3 is CASSQPSSGDNEQFF. CDR3 DNA: TGCGCCAGCAGCCAACCAAGCTCCGGTGACAATGAGCAGTTCTTC.

The chain carries TRBV30 and TRBJ2-7, with 7 bases matching TRBD2. This CDR3 is built from 13 residues. The germline V gene encodes CDR1 GTSNPN and CDR2 SVGIG (reference sequence). V trimming: 2 bases; J trimming: 6 bases; junction bases outside the gene matches: 7. DNA for the CDR3: TGTGCCTGGAGTATCACCAGGGAGGGCGAGCAGTACTTC. Translation gives CAWSITREGEQYF.